The 27 T cell receptor beta chains presented below share a single source sample, sequenced in a study of cytomegalovirus exposure and HLA in healthy donors. The PCR contained 60 Vbeta and 13 Jbeta primers. The repertoire was sequenced with immunoSEQ multiplex PCR; TCRdb's copy has only in-frame clones and lacks some. This sample has around 170,000 clones, with roughly 72% found just once. The source material was PBMCs. These receptors all stem from a man aged 35 to 55 in good health and CMV-seronegative.

Details on this clone: This CDR3 is also generated by other DNA sequences in the sample. The chain combines TRBV30 with TRBJ1-5; D remains ambiguous. The CDR3 contains 13 residues. Looked up from germline, CDR1 is GTSNPN and CDR2 is SVGIG (reference sequence). V dropped 2 bases and J dropped 7 bases, with 12 bases sitting between them. CDR3: CAWSTGFEQPQHF. Here the CDR3 DNA reads TGTGCCTGGAGTACTGGTTTTGAACAGCCCCAGCATTTT.

V usage is TRBV5-1 and J usage is TRBJ2-7, with TRBD1 identical over 7 bases. Trimming at V came to 0 bases and at J to 0 bases, leaving 3 bases not matched to a gene. The CDR3 consists of 15 residues. The V gene's germline CDR1 is SGHRS and CDR2 YFSETQ. This CDR3 is CASSLGWDSSYEQYF. CDR3 nucleotide sequence: TGCGCCAGCAGCTTGGGTTGGGACAGCTCCTACGAGCAGTACTTC. Supplemented by reference TRBV5-1 and TRBJ2-7, the full variable domain reads KAGVTQTPRYLIKTRGQQVTLSCSPISGHRSVSWYQQTPGQGLQFLFEYFSETQRNKGNFPGRFSGRQFSNSRSEMNVSTLELGDSALYLCASSLGWDSSYEQYFGPGTRLTVT.

The chain couples TRBV30 to TRBJ1-2; no definite D call. V shed 4 bases and J shed 4 bases, with 10 bases lying between them. The CDR3 is made up of 12 amino acids. Germline V gene sequence: CDR1 GTSNPN, CDR2 SVGIG (reference sequence). As DNA, the CDR3 is TGTGCCTGGACCCCAGGCATCTATGGCTACACCTTC. Its translation: CAWTPGIYGYTF.

The chain uses TRBV11-3 and TRBJ2-3; 10 nucleotides agree with TRBD1. The CDR3 has 17 residues. The germline V gene encodes CDR1 SGHNT and CDR2 YENEEA. V gave up 2 bases and J gave up 5 bases; unmatched junction bases: 10. CDR3 sequence (DNA): TGTGCCAGCAGCTTATACCCCGGACAGGGGGAAGAAGATACGCAGTATTTT. This encodes CASSLYPGQGEEDTQYF. The variable domain in full, with the rest retrieved from reference TRBV11-3 and TRBJ2-3, is EAGVVQSPRYKIIEKKQPVAFWCNPISGHNTLYWYLQNLGQGPELLIRYENEEAVDDSQLPKDRFSAERLKGVDSTLKIQPAELGDSAVYLCASSLYPGQGEEDTQYFGPGTRLTVL.

The J gene is TRBJ2-1, the V gene TRBV30, with 7 positions matching TRBD1. CDR3 length equals 16 residues. Germline V CDR1 and CDR2: GTSNPN, SVGIG (reference sequence). V was pared by 1 base and J by 4 bases, with 10 bases of the junction left unmatched. The CDR3 DNA is TGTGCCTGGAGTGACGAGACAGGGAGCCTATACAATGAGCAGTTCTTC. Residues: CAWSDETGSLYNEQFF.

The CDR3 region has the DNA TGTGCCAGCAGCTTAGCCATGGACAGGGTTAGGCATGGCTACACCTTC. Protein product: CASSLAMDRVRHGYTF. This chain joins TRBV5-4 and TRBJ1-2, with TRBD1 matching over 8 bases. With V trimmed by 2 bases and J by 6 bases, 12 bases remained unmatched. The CDR3 has 16 amino acids. From germline, CDR1 is SGHNT and CDR2 YYREEE (reference sequence).

CDR3 sequence (DNA): TGCGCCAGCAGCGCCCTAGCGGGGGTTAATGAGCAGTTCTTC. Its protein is CASSALAGVNEQFF. The chain couples TRBV5-1 to TRBJ2-1; 10 positions match TRBD2. Per germline, CDR1 SGHRS and CDR2 YFSETQ. J gave up 7 bases and V 4 bases, and 5 bases lay outside the gene matches. This CDR3 comprises 14 residues.

The genes are TRBV19 and TRBJ1-1, with D perhaps TRBD1 (6 bases). The CDR3 sequence is 14 residues long. CDR1 is LNHDA and CDR2 is SQIVND in the germline V gene (reference sequence). Between the trimmed V and J ends, which lost 5 bases and 3 bases, there was a span of 13 bases. The CDR3 sequence: CASSSAQGYTEAFF. The CDR3 DNA reads as TGTGCCAGTAGTTCAGCACAGGGTTACACTGAAGCTTTCTTT.

The chain joins TRBV11-2 to TRBJ2-1; D is possibly TRBD2 (6 bases). V was clipped by 2 bases and J by 0 bases, with 14 bases between them. Germline-derived CDR1 and CDR2 are SGHAT and FQNNGV. The CDR3 sequence is 17 residues long. Here the CDR3 reads CASSLRGAGSSYNEQFF. CDR3 sequence (DNA): TGTGCCAGCAGCTTAAGAGGTGCCGGGAGCTCCTACAATGAGCAGTTCTTC.

The rearrangement joins TRBV4-1 to TRBJ1-3; 7 bases are a match to TRBD1. The germline V gene encodes CDR1 MGHRA and CDR2 YSYEKL. V lost 4 bases to trimming and J lost 5 bases; unmatched junction nucleotides: 8. The CDR3 has 15 amino acids. The CDR3 DNA is TGCGCCAGCAGCCTCCTTGGGACAGTTAGAAACACCATATATTTT. As protein: CASSLLGTVRNTIYF.

The V call is TRBV7-9, the J call TRBJ2-7; D not resolved. Germline CDR1 reads SEHNR; CDR2 reads FQNEAQ (reference sequence). Trimming cost V 3 bases and J 1 base, with 7 bases left between them. The length of the CDR3 is 13 residues. The chain's CDR3 is CASSFEVSYEQYF. In DNA, the CDR3 is TGTGCCAGCAGCTTCGAGGTTTCCTACGAGCAGTACTTC.

This clone occurred a few times. V and J are TRBV9 and TRBJ2-7; 8 nucleotides align to TRBD2. The germline CDR1 and CDR2 sequences are SGDLS and YYNGEE. V shed 4 bases and J 2 bases; nucleotides not matched to a gene: 8. The CDR3 loop spans 15 amino acids. The CDR3: CASSPTAGGPYEQYF. The CDR3 nucleotides are TGTGCCAGCAGCCCCACCGCGGGAGGCCCCTACGAGCAGTACTTC. Full variable domain (remainder filled in from reference TRBV9 and TRBJ2-7): DSGVTQTPKHLITATGQRVTLRCSPRSGDLSVYWYQQSLDQGLQFLIQYYNGEERAKGNILERFSAQQFPDLHSELNLSSLELGDSALYFCASSPTAGGPYEQYFGPGTRLTVT.

The J gene is TRBJ2-1, the V gene TRBV27, with D perhaps TRBD2 (6 bases). Germline V gene data show CDR1 as MNHEY and CDR2 as SMNVEV (reference sequence). CDR3 length: 13 residues. Trimming took 6 bases from V and 6 from J, leaving 12 bases between them. Written as DNA, the CDR3 is TGTGCCAGCAGCCCGGGGGTTGCCAATGAGCAGTTCTTC. As protein: CASSPGVANEQFF.

The chain uses TRBV4-1 and TRBJ2-1; possibly TRBD2 for D (6 bases). The length of the CDR3 is 15 residues. The V end was cut by 5 bases, the J end by 0 bases, with 11 bases between. The V gene's germline CDR1 is MGHRA and CDR2 YSYEKL. The CDR3, as DNA: TGCGCCAGCAGCTATAGCGGTGGCTCCTACAATGAGCAGTTCTTC. This gives the protein CASSYSGGSYNEQFF.

This chain uses TRBV27 with TRBJ2-7; 9 bases map to TRBD1. Per germline, CDR1 MNHEY and CDR2 SMNVEV (reference sequence). The CDR3 runs to 15 residues. J was trimmed by 5 bases and V by 6 bases; bases with no gene match: 11. DNA for the CDR3: TGTGCCAGCAGAAAATCACGAACAGGGGGCGACGAGCAGTACTTC. This translates into CASRKSRTGGDEQYF.

V gene TRBV27 combines with J gene TRBJ2-7; TRBD2 might be the D (6 bases). Trimming cost V 0 bases and J 3 bases, with 27 bases left between them. The V gene's germline CDR1 is MNHEY and CDR2 SMNVEV (reference sequence). The CDR3 length is 20 residues. CDR3 amino acids: CASSLSPFARASGSSYEQYF. Here the CDR3 DNA reads TGTGCCAGCAGTTTATCCCCCTTCGCCAGGGCCTCCGGGAGTAGCTACGAGCAGTACTTC.

This clone was seen just once. The conserved phenylalanine or tryptophan normally closing the CDR3 is absent here, so this likely arose from a read error. The V and J genes are TRBV10-3 and TRBJ2-3; D possibly corresponds to TRBD2 (6 bases). Germline V gives CDR1 ENHRY, CDR2 SYGVKD. Trimming stripped 6 bases from V and 4 bases from J, with 14 bases between. The CDR3 is 14 residues long. CDR3 nucleotide sequence: TGTGCCATCAGCCGGGGGTCTATTTCAGATACGCAGTATCTT. This sequence encodes CAISRGSISDTQYL.

The rearrangement uses TRBV29-1 and TRBJ1-1; unclear D gene. The germline gives CDR1 SQVTM, CDR2 ANQGSEA. Trimming stripped 1 base from V and 4 bases from J, with 7 bases between. The CDR3 loop spans 12 amino acids. CDR3 residues: CSVEVGLTEAFF. In DNA, the CDR3 is TGCAGCGTTGAAGTAGGACTCACTGAAGCTTTCTTT.

The V call is TRBV10-1, the J call TRBJ2-2, with 7 bases aligning to TRBD1. Germline CDR1 reads WNHNN; CDR2 reads SYGVQD (reference sequence). V was clipped by 6 bases and J by 6 bases; unmatched bases: 13. This CDR3 is 16 amino acids long. DNA for the CDR3: TGCGCCAGCAGCCAAGGGGACAGTGTAGAATCCGGGGAGCTGTTTTTT. Translation gives CASSQGDSVESGELFF.

The chain has TRBV11-2 and TRBJ1-4; 7 positions match TRBD1. The CDR3 spans 15 residues. Germline V gene data show CDR1 as SGHAT and CDR2 as FQNNGV. V shed 3 bases and J 5 bases; nucleotides not matched to a gene: 6. DNA for the CDR3: TGTGCCAGCAGCTTTGACAGGGTAGGAAATGAAAAACTGTTTTTT. This translates into CASSFDRVGNEKLFF. Full variable domain (outside the CDR3, taken from reference TRBV11-2 and TRBJ1-4): EAGVAQSPRYKIIEKRQSVAFWCNPISGHATLYWYQQILGQGPKLLIQFQNNGVVDDSQLPKDRFSAERLKGVDSTLKIQPAKLEDSAVYLCASSFDRVGNEKLFFGSGTQLSVL.

The chain employs TRBV2 and TRBJ2-5, with TRBD2 matching 9 bases. Per the germline V gene, CDR1 is SNHLY and CDR2 is FYNNEI. CDR3 length equals 15 residues. The ends lost 4 bases at V and 1 base at J; junction bases unmatched: 4. This CDR3 reads CASSATSGLQETQYF. The CDR3, as DNA: TGTGCCAGCAGTGCCACTAGCGGGCTCCAAGAGACCCAGTACTTC.

The V and J genes are TRBV10-3 and TRBJ2-2; TRBD1 is a possible D gene (5 bases). The CDR3 has 12 residues. Germline values: CDR1 ENHRY, CDR2 SYGVKD. V gave up 4 bases and J gave up 5 bases, with 5 bases separating them. The CDR3 loop reads CAISAGTGELFF. CDR3 in DNA: TGTGCCATCAGTGCAGGGACCGGGGAGCTGTTTTTT.

This clone has just one count. The CDR3 sequence: CASSYSVNSNQPQHF. Here the CDR3 DNA reads TGTGCCAGCAGTTACTCTGTCAATTCCAATCAGCCCCAGCATTTT. V is TRBV6-5 and J is TRBJ1-5; D is ambiguous. From germline, CDR1 is MNHEY and CDR2 SVGAGI. The V end was cut by 0 bases, the J end by 3 bases, with 9 bases between. There are 15 residues in the CDR3.

A few counts support this clone. The V call is TRBV2, the J call TRBJ2-4; 16 bases fit TRBD2. With 7 bases clipped from V and 6 bases from J, the junction kept 9 bases outside the gene matches. Per the germline V gene, CDR1 is SNHLY and CDR2 is FYNNEI. This CDR3 has 17 amino acids. The chain's CDR3 is CASIDGTSGRGTNIQYF. The DNA for the CDR3 is TGTGCCAGCATTGATGGGACTAGCGGGAGGGGGACAAACATTCAGTACTTC. Together with reference TRBV2 and TRBJ2-4, the CDR3 gives the full variable domain: EPEVTQTPSHQVTQMGQEVILRCVPISNHLYFYWYRQILGQKVEFLVSFYNNEISEKSEIFDDQFSVERPDGSNFTLKIRSTKLEDSAMYFCASIDGTSGRGTNIQYFGAGTRLSVL.

The chain uses TRBV28 and TRBJ2-5; D call uncertain. This CDR3 is built from 12 residues. The germline CDR1 and CDR2 sequences are MDHEN and SYDVKM. With 7 bases removed from V and 1 base from J, the gap between germline ends came to 7 bases. The CDR3 loop is CASMRSQETQYF. The CDR3 coding sequence is TGTGCCAGCATGCGGAGCCAAGAGACCCAGTACTTC.

A word on this clone: An end of the junction differs from the germline gene, which may be a read error. The chain links TRBV7-6 to TRBJ1-2; 8 bases map to TRBD1. Germline CDR1 SGHVS, CDR2 FNYEAQ. There are 14 residues in the CDR3. CDR3 nucleotides: TGTGCCAGCAGCGGACTTTGGACAGGGAGTAGCGTGGCCTTC. This gives the protein CASSGLWTGSSVAF.

This clone was picked up one time. V is TRBV7-9 and J is TRBJ2-5; perhaps TRBD1 as D (5 bases). Germline V lookup: CDR1 SEHNR, CDR2 FQNEAQ (reference sequence). The CDR3 is made up of 19 amino acids. V was shortened by 2 bases and J by 1 base, with 23 bases between the two germline ends. The CDR3 spells CASSLPVIRGAMFQETQYF. CDR3 in DNA: TGTGCCAGCAGCTTACCAGTAATAAGGGGTGCGATGTTCCAAGAGACCCAGTACTTC.